This T cell receptor (beta chain) was sequenced in a study of T cells in Graves' hyperthyroidism and ophthalmopathy. Across the whole study: Peripheral blood was taken when the disease was first diagnosed, before any treatment began. Study observations and caveats: Blood held most thyroid clonotypes expanded above 0.001 frequency.

Graves' hyperthyroidism without ophthalmopathy progression within 18 months was termed stable. CDR1 is LNHNV, CDR2 YYDKDF, per germline (reference sequence). Trimming removed 2 bases at V and 3 bases at J, with 16 bases between. The CDR3 is 16 residues long. A note on this clonotype: Its matching antigen is unknown.

RNA transcripts were the template for amplifying TCR beta CDR3 regions. When the TCR CDR3 underwent first-round RT-PCR, the HTBI primer set was used. TCRdb ran MiXCR on the multiplex PCR reads and lists one entry per CDR3 protein. The data hold around 340,000 distinct CDR3 sequences, with roughly 17% observed a single time. This TCR came from a man aged 25-40 years with Graves' hyperthyroidism. The material sequenced was blood. The V call is TRBV15, the J call TRBJ1-2, with D possibly TRBD1 on 6 matching bases. In nucleotides, the CDR3 is TGTGCCACCAGCAGATCGAAAACAGGGTTCGACTATGGCTACACCTTC. This codes for CATSRSKTGFDYGYTF.